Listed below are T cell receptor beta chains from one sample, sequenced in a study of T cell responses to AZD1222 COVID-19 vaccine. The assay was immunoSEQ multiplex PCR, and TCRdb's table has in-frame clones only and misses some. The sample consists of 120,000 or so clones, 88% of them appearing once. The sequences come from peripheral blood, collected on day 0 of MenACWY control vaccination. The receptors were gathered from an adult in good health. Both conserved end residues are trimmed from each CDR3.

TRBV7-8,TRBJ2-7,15,ASSLSGASGNTYEQY
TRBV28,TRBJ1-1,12,ASSLREASTEAF
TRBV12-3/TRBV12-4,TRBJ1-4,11,ASSFLGGEKLF
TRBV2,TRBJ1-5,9,ASSVRQAQH
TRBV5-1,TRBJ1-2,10,ASSWGNYGYT
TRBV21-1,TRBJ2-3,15,ASSKESQRDLADTQY
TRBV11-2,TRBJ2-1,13,ASSFQRELYNEQF
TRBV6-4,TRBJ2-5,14,ASSDPGLAPQETQY
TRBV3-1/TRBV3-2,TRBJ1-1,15,ASSTRRQGFVNTEAF
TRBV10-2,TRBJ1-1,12,ASSEPGGGTEAF
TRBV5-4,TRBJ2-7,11,ASSFDRGYEQY
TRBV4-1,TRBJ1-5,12,ASSQGTENQPQH
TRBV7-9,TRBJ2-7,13,ASSLVESARGEQY
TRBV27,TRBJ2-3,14,ASSFSGLAGADTQY
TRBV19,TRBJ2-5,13,ASSIIPGEGETQY
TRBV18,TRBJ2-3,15,ASSPAQRVRVTDTQY
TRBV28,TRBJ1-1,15,ASSSEDRGYMNTEAF
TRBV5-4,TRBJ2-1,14,ASSLVPSRSGNEQF
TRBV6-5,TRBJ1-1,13,ASSLNRDLNTEAF
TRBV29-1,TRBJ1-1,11,SVEMARDLKAF
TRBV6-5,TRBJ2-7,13,ASSSIGTATYEQY
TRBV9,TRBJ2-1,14,ASSLGVGQSYNEQF
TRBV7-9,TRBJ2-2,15,ASSPQRTGTNTGELF
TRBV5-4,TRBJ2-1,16,ASSLLSNWKSSYNEQF
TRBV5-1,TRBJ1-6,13,ASSQGLIYNSPLH